The table lists the clone carrying this T cell receptor beta chain with a count of one. The sample belongs to a study of blood T cell repertoires in COVID-19. Background on the study: Both acute and convalescent COVID-19 samples were obtained from the United States, Italy and Spain. PBMCs, B-cell-depleted T cells, or T cells provided the cDNA or gDNA that made up the material.

As handled by the study authors: Estimates of nucleated cell counts were drawn from the amplification of reference gene primers. Sequenced by immunoSEQ multiplex PCR; TCRdb stores in-frame clones only, minus some. The V and J calls and the clone size are those of that table, but D and trimming were determined from the DNA. The sample gives 100,000 to 150,000 clones, over 75% of which show up once; 5% to 7.5% is in the top ten. Between the trimmed V and J ends, which lost 2 bases and 2 bases, there was a span of 7 bases. The CDR3 has 13 amino acids. CDR1 is SGHNT, CDR2 YYREEE, per germline (reference sequence).

The sequence was collected from a man older than 75 with active or convalescent COVID-19. This sequence joins TRBV5-4 and TRBJ1-2; D gene ambiguous. Material for sequencing was peripheral blood. The CDR3 here is CASSLSANYGYTF. Written as DNA, the CDR3 is TGTGCCAGCAGCTTATCAGCGAACTATGGCTACACCTTC. Using reference TRBV5-4 and TRBJ1-2 for the parts outside the CDR3, the full variable domain is ETGVTQSPTHLIKTRGQQVTLRCSSQSGHNTVSWYQQALGQGPQFIFQYYREEENGRGNFPPRFSGLQFPNYSSELNVNALELDDSALYLCASSLSANYGYTFGSGTRLTVV.